Below are 10 T cell receptor beta chains sequenced from a single sample in a study of T cells in Graves' hyperthyroidism and ophthalmopathy. RNA transcripts yielded amplified TCR beta CDR3 regions. A first-round RT-PCR of the TCR CDR3 used the HTBI primer set. TCRdb reanalysed the multiplex PCR reads using MiXCR and keeps one entry per CDR3 protein. The sample records about 700,000 distinct CDR3 sequences, 14% being singletons. The sample comprised blood. These receptor sequences come from a woman between 18 and 29 years old with Graves' hyperthyroidism.

This chain links TRBV4-1 with TRBJ2-7; unclear D gene. This CDR3 spans 16 amino acids. The V gene lost 5 bases and the J gene lost 2 bases, with 19 bases spanning the gap. The germline V gene encodes CDR1 MGHRA and CDR2 YSYEKL. CDR3 amino acids: CASSLRAAPSTYEQYF. CDR3 sequence (DNA): TGCGCCAGCAGCTTACGAGCCGCTCCCTCCACCTACGAGCAGTACTTC.

This clonotype was observed at least ten times. The chain employs TRBV6-5 and TRBJ1-1; D not certain. The CDR3 is 13 residues long. V was pared by 2 bases and J by 5 bases, with 9 bases between. CDR1 is MNHEY, CDR2 SVGAGI, per germline. The CDR3 protein is CASSYKGRTEAFF. The CDR3 nucleotides are TGTGCCAGCAGTTACAAAGGGAGAACTGAAGCTTTCTTT.

The chain recombines TRBV9 with TRBJ1-4, with a weak D call TRBD1 (6 bases). The CDR3 has 16 amino acids. CDR1 is SGDLS, CDR2 YYNGEE, per germline. V lost 4 bases and J 3 bases, leaving 16 bases between the germline ends. The CDR3 DNA reads as TGTGCCAGCAGCCCCACCTCGGACAGAGCTAATGAAAAACTGTTTTTT. It translates to CASSPTSDRANEKLFF.

This clonotype was found many times. The J gene is TRBJ2-3, the V gene TRBV7-9, with TRBD2 matching over 12 bases. CDR1 and CDR2 from the germline V gene are SEHNR and FQNEAQ (reference sequence). The CDR3 length is 17 residues. J was trimmed by 3 bases and V by 2 bases; bases with no gene match: 6. CDR3 bases: TGTGCCAGCAGCTTACTTACTAGCGGGAGGAGAACAGATACGCAGTATTTT. It translates to CASSLLTSGRRTDTQYF.

This clonotype was detected a few times. The chain joins TRBV30 to TRBJ1-3; perhaps TRBD1 as D (6 bases). The germline V gene has CDR1 GTSNPN and CDR2 SVGIG (reference sequence). Trimming removed 0 bases at V and 7 bases at J, with 13 bases between. The CDR3 is 14 amino acids. CDR3: CAWSVRGGPNTIYF. CDR3 nucleotide sequence: TGTGCCTGGAGTGTACGGGGGGGGCCCAACACCATATATTTT.

This clonotype was observed a handful of times. The chain combines TRBV7-9 with TRBJ2-1; 8 nucleotides agree with TRBD1. Germline V gene data show CDR1 as SEHNR and CDR2 as FQNEAQ (reference sequence). The length of the CDR3 is 18 residues. The junction had 15 bases not matched to a gene; V was cut back by 5 bases and J by 3 bases. The CDR3 sequence: CASSLPDRVQKDYNEQFF. In DNA, the CDR3 is TGTGCCAGCAGCCTTCCGGACAGGGTTCAGAAGGACTACAATGAGCAGTTCTTC.

This clonotype was observed many times. The chain is built from TRBV15 and TRBJ1-1; 8 bases map to TRBD1. There are 12 residues in the CDR3. The V gene's germline CDR1 is LNHNV and CDR2 YYDKDF (reference sequence). Trimming cost V 6 bases and J 7 bases; bases outside gene matches: 4. Here the CDR3 DNA reads TGTGCCACCAGGGAAGACAGGGGTGAAGCTTTCTTT. As protein: CATREDRGEAFF.

This clonotype was seen at least ten times. V and J are TRBV7-9 and TRBJ2-7; possibly TRBD2 for D (5 bases). V shed 5 bases and J shed 2 bases, with 10 bases lying between them. The germline V gene has CDR1 SEHNR and CDR2 FQNEAQ (reference sequence). This CDR3 spans 13 amino acids. CDR3 in DNA: TGTGCCAGCAGCACCCCCGGGGCCTACGAGCAGTACTTC. This sequence encodes CASSTPGAYEQYF.

This clonotype was detected ten times or more. CDR3 amino acids: CASSAGQSYNEQFF. CDR3 nucleotide sequence: TGCGCCAGCAGCGCGGGACAGAGCTACAATGAGCAGTTCTTC. The genes are TRBV5-1 and TRBJ2-1; TRBD1 is a possible D gene (7 bases). Per the germline V gene, CDR1 is SGHRS and CDR2 is YFSETQ. CDR3 size: 14 residues. Trimming shortened V by 4 bases and J by 3 bases, and 11 bases separated the two germline ends.

Ten or more counts support this clonotype. The J gene is TRBJ2-3, the V gene TRBV12-3 or TRBV12-4; D remains ambiguous. The ends were cut back, 3 bases at V and 4 bases at J, with 32 bases in the middle. The CDR3 is made up of 21 amino acids. The DNA of the CDR3 is TGTGCCAGCAGTTTCACAGTACCCGGAACGGCCGTCCGCCGGGTGGCAGATACGCAGTATTTT. This gives the protein CASSFTVPGTAVRRVADTQYF.